A single sample gave rise to the 9 T cell receptor beta chains below, sequenced in a study of cytomegalovirus exposure and HLA in healthy donors. PCR was performed using 60 Vbeta and 13 Jbeta primers. Sequencing used immunoSEQ multiplex PCR; TCRdb keeps in-frame clones, though not all of them. Here the sample spans some 150,000 clones, about four fifths being singletons. Sequenced: PBMCs. These receptors were taken from a man over 45 in good health and CMV-seropositive.

The genes are TRBV27 and TRBJ2-7; TRBD2 agrees at 7 bases. V gave up 7 bases and J gave up 0 bases; unmatched junction bases: 9. The CDR3 is made up of 15 amino acids. The germline CDR1 and CDR2 sequences are MNHEY and SMNVEV (reference sequence). The CDR3 DNA sequence: TGTGCCAGCAAACGGGAGGCGGTTAGCTCCTACGAGCAGTACTTC. Translated, it gives CASKREAVSSYEQYF.

This sequence joins TRBV15 and TRBJ2-7; the D gene is possibly TRBD1 (6 bases). Germline V lookup: CDR1 LNHNV, CDR2 YYDKDF (reference sequence). Trimming removed 3 bases from V and 5 bases from J, with 14 bases in between. The CDR3 has 14 amino acids. The CDR3 loop reads CATSRENRANEQYF. The CDR3 DNA follows: TGTGCCACCAGCAGGGAAAACAGGGCCAACGAGCAGTACTTC.

The chain has TRBV10-2 and TRBJ2-7; a possible D gene is TRBD1 (6 bases). This CDR3 spans 14 amino acids. Germline loops: CDR1 WSHSY, CDR2 SAAADI. With 6 bases removed from V and 5 bases from J, the gap between germline ends came to 17 bases. The CDR3 loop reads CASSDPGHAHEQYF. For the CDR3, the DNA is TGCGCCAGCAGCGATCCGGGACATGCCCACGAGCAGTACTTC.

The chain links TRBV6-6 to TRBJ1-4; possibly TRBD1 for D (6 bases). Germline V gene data show CDR1 as MNHNY and CDR2 as SVGAGI (reference sequence). There are 12 residues in the CDR3. Trimming removed 5 bases from V and 13 bases from J, with 14 bases in between. CDR3 residues: CASSPQGLGLFF. CDR3 nucleotide sequence: TGTGCCAGCAGTCCCCAGGGGCTCGGACTGTTTTTT.

Only a few counts were recorded for this clone. V is TRBV4-1 and J is TRBJ1-5; 8 bases fit TRBD1. Germline V gives CDR1 MGHRA, CDR2 YSYEKL. V trimming: 1 base; J trimming: 2 bases; junction bases outside the gene matches: 1. The CDR3 is 15 amino acids. The CDR3 region has the DNA TGCGCCAGCAGCCAAGTGACAGGGGGCAATCAGCCCCAGCATTTT. Its translation: CASSQVTGGNQPQHF.

This chain connects TRBV11-2 to TRBJ2-6; the D gene is possibly TRBD2 (5 bases). Germline V lookup: CDR1 SGHAT, CDR2 FQNNGV. The length of the CDR3 is 17 residues. V was pared by 4 bases and J by 2 bases, with 15 bases between. CDR3 DNA sequence: TGTGCCAGCAGCTCGTACTTGAGGGCTCCTGGGGCCAACGTCCTGACTTTC. Its protein product is CASSSYLRAPGANVLTF.

The genes are TRBV27 and TRBJ1-4; unclear D gene. The CDR3 extends over 12 amino acids. From germline, CDR1 is MNHEY and CDR2 SMNVEV (reference sequence). V lost 5 bases and J 7 bases, leaving 8 bases between the germline ends. The CDR3 region is CASSTSGEKLFF. CDR3 DNA sequence: TGTGCCAGCAGTACCAGTGGTGAAAAACTGTTTTTT.

The CDR3 loop reads CASSMRGLSTQLNEQFF. CDR3 sequence (DNA): TGTGCCAGTAGTATGAGAGGGCTGTCGACCCAACTCAATGAGCAGTTCTTC. The rearrangement links TRBV19 to TRBJ2-1, with D perhaps TRBD2 (5 bases). Germline V gene lookup returns CDR1 LNHDA and CDR2 SQIVND (reference sequence). The V end lost 3 bases, the J end lost 6 bases, and 21 bases lay between the germline ends. The CDR3 sequence is 17 residues long.

The sample holds one count of this clone. This CDR3 reads CASSLPKGTASPGELFF. CDR3 DNA: TGCGCCAGCAGCTTACCCAAAGGGACAGCGAGCCCCGGGGAGCTGTTTTTT. The genes are TRBV4-1 and TRBJ2-2; 7 bases fit TRBD1. Germline-derived CDR1 and CDR2 are MGHRA and YSYEKL. This CDR3 comprises 17 residues. V lost 5 bases to trimming and J lost 6 bases; unmatched junction nucleotides: 15.